A few counts support the clone carrying this TCR beta chain. Trimming left V 2 bases short and J 0 bases short, with 7 bases between. CDR3 length: 14 amino acids. TCRdb itself ran the RT-PCR reads through MiXCR, one entry per CDR3 protein. The table includes around 530,000 distinct CDR3 sequences, about 12% detected once. This sample was included in a study of response to subunit inactivated influenza vaccine. The receptor was isolated from a man in his fifties who received an inactivated influenza vaccine. The specimen comprised PBMCs from blood, sampled on the day of vaccination. This rearrangement joins TRBV12-3 or TRBV12-4 to TRBJ1-1; D ambiguous. CDR3 nucleotide sequence: TGTGCCAGCAGTTTATACTCCATGAACACTGAAGCTTTCTTT. Amino acids: CASSLYSMNTEAFF.